This T cell receptor beta chain was found in a study of CD8+ T cells in alopecia areata. Background on the study: Tofacitinib dosing lasted 6 to 18 months, which was then followed by 6 months off drug.

The authors extracted RNA and reverse transcribed it into cDNA as the sequencing template. Assay used: immunoSEQ multiplex PCR; TCRdb lists only in-frame clones, some missing. The sample shows under 250,000 clones, about three fifths of them seen only once. The CDR3 consists of 13 residues. Germline V gene sequence: CDR1 MNHNS, CDR2 SASEGT. The V and J ends lost 2 bases and 0 bases respectively, with 4 bases between them. The receptor was derived from a human donor with alopecia areata. The V call is TRBV6-1, the J call TRBJ1-1, with D unclear. The specimen was CD4+ T cells sorted from blood, collected at week 0. CDR3: CASSELLNTEAFF. The CDR3 region has the DNA TGTGCCAGCAGTGAATTGCTGAACACTGAAGCTTTCTTT.